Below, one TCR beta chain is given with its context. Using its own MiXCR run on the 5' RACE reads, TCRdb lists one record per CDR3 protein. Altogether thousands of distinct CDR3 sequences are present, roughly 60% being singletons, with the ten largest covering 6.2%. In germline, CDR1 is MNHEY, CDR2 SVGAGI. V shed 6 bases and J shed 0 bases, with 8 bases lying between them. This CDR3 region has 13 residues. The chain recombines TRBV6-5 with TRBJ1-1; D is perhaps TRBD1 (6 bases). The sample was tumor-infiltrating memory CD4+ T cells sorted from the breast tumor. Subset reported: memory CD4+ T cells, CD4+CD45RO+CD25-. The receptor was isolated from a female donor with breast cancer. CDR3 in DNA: TGTGCCAGCAGGGACAGTCTGAACACTGAAGCTTTCTTT. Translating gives CASRDSLNTEAFF.